The source of this TCR beta chain is a study of technical replicates of blood from several donors. This CDR3 is 15 amino acids long. The germline V and J ends were trimmed by 2 bases and 5 bases, with 16 bases remaining between them. Germline V lookup: CDR1 MNHEY, CDR2 SVGAGI. TCRdb keeps only in-frame clones here, not all; method: immunoSEQ multiplex PCR. The sample has under 85,000 clones; approximately 97% are singletons. The chain has TRBV6-5 and TRBJ2-7; tentatively, D is TRBD2 (5 bases). The receptor comes from a human donor in good health. The sequencing sample was made of T cells isolated from PBMCs. In nucleotides, the CDR3 is TGTGCCAGCAGTTACGGTAGGCGGGCCCAGGACGAGCAGTACTTC. Its translation: CASSYGRRAQDEQYF.